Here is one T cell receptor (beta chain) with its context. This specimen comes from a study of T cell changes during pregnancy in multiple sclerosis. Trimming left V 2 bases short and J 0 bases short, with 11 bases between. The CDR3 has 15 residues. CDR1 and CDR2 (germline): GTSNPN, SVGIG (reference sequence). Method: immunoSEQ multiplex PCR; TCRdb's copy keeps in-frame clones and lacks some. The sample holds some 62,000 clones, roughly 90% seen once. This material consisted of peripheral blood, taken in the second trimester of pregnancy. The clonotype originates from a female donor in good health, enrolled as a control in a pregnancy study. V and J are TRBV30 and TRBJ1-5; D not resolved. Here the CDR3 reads CAWSKYGFSNQPQHF. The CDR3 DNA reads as TGTGCCTGGAGTAAGTACGGTTTTAGCAATCAGCCCCAGCATTTT.